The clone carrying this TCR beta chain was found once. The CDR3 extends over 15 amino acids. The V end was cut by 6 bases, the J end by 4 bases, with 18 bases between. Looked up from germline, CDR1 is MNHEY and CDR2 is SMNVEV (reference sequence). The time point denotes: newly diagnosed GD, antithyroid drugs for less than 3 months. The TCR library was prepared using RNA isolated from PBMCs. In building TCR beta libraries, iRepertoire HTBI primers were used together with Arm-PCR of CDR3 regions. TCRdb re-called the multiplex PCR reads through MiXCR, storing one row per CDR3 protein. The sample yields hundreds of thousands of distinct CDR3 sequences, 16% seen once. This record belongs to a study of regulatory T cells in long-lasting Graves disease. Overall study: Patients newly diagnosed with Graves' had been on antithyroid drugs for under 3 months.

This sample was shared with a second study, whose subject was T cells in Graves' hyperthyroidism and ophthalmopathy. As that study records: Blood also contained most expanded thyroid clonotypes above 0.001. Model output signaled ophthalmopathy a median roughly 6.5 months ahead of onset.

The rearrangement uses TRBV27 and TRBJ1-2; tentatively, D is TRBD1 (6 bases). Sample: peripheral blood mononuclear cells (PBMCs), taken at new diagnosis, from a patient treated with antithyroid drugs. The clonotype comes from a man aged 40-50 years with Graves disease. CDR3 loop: CASRGREQGPYGYTF. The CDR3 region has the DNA TGTGCCAGCAGGGGGAGGGAACAGGGACCCTATGGCTACACCTTC.